This TCR beta chain was observed in a study of blood T cells in healthy people across ages. Staff drew approximately 9.7 milliliters of peripheral blood from each donor. Germline V gene data show CDR1 as SGHTA and CDR2 as FQGNSA. The CDR3 has 15 amino acids. V was clipped by 5 bases and J by 8 bases; unmatched bases: 10. Primed by a sample-barcoded 5' primer and a J-beta primer mix, a second PCR proceeded for roughly 6 to 12 cycles. Using its own MiXCR run on the 5' RACE reads, TCRdb lists one record per CDR3 protein. The sample consists of hundreds of thousands of distinct CDR3 sequences, 45% to 60% of them appearing once. This clonotype has at least ten counts.

The rearrangement joins TRBV7-2 to TRBJ2-1; the match to TRBD1 covers 9 bases. Sequencing was performed on blood. This TCR came from a woman of 80 years or more in good health. CDR3 protein: CASSPAGTGPHEQFF. The CDR3 DNA reads as TGTGCCAGCAGCCCTGCCGGGACAGGGCCCCATGAGCAGTTCTTC.